The 23 T cell receptor beta chains presented below share a single source sample, sequenced in a study of blood T cell repertoires in COVID-19. Data came from immunoSEQ multiplex PCR; TCRdb stores just in-frame clones and leaves some out. The sample includes roughly 40,000 clones, over 90% of them seen just once. The sample comprised peripheral blood. Every receptor here comes from a human donor in a cohort sampled during active COVID-19.

This clone is labeled as medium-sized. This chain uses TRBV27 with TRBJ1-2; D gene unclear. Deletions cut 4 bases from V and 8 bases from J, with 17 bases between. This CDR3 comprises 14 residues. In germline, CDR1 is MNHEY, CDR2 SMNVEV (reference sequence). This CDR3 reads CASSSTTISGGYTF. As DNA, the CDR3 is TGTGCCAGCAGTTCTACCACAATTTCGGGAGGCTACACCTTC.

This clone rates as medium-sized (0.01 to 0.1%). This chain joins TRBV27 and TRBJ2-7, with TRBD1 identical over 10 bases. Unmatched junction bases numbered 8, after V lost 6 bases and J lost 6 bases. Germline V gene sequence: CDR1 MNHEY, CDR2 SMNVEV (reference sequence). This CDR3 is 14 amino acids long. CDR3 loop: CASSPTGGWGEQYF. The CDR3 DNA sequence: TGTGCCAGCAGCCCGACAGGGGGCTGGGGCGAGCAGTACTTC.

This chain links TRBV11-3 with TRBJ1-1; D may be TRBD1 (6 bases). The CDR3 is 13 amino acids. Trimming took off 5 bases at V and 5 bases at J, with 12 bases between the two ends. In germline, CDR1 is SGHNT, CDR2 YENEEA. The chain's CDR3 is CASSVGGGTEAFF. The CDR3, as DNA: TGTGCCAGCAGCGTAGGGGGGGGAACTGAAGCTTTCTTT.

The chain links TRBV19 to TRBJ2-5; 7 bases are shared with TRBD2. With 3 bases clipped from V and 5 bases from J, the junction kept 6 bases outside the gene matches. Germline V lookup: CDR1 LNHDA, CDR2 SQIVND (reference sequence). The CDR3 extends over 14 amino acids. For the CDR3, the DNA is TGTGCCAGTAGTATGGGAGGGGCCTGGGAGACCCAGTACTTC. Its translation is CASSMGGAWETQYF.

The V call is TRBV15, the J call TRBJ2-7; unclear D gene. V was cut by 0 bases and J by 3 bases, with 6 bases left in between. The CDR3 runs to 13 residues. The germline CDR1 and CDR2 sequences are LNHNV and YYDKDF (reference sequence). The CDR3 bases are TGTGCCACCAGCAGAGATTACAGCTACGAGCAGTACTTC. Amino acid sequence: CATSRDYSYEQYF.

The chain links TRBV7-6 to TRBJ2-1; no definite D call. The CDR3 contains 16 residues. Per the germline V gene, CDR1 is SGHVS and CDR2 is FNYEAQ. Trimming pared 1 base from V and 5 bases from J, leaving 15 bases between. This CDR3 is CASSLVSGETHNEQFF. In DNA form, the CDR3 reads TGTGCCAGCAGCTTAGTTTCTGGAGAGACCCACAATGAGCAGTTCTTC.

The chain carries TRBV7-6 and TRBJ1-2; tentative D call: TRBD1 (6 bases). V lost 5 bases, J lost 4 bases, and 14 bases lay in between. Germline CDR1 reads SGHVS; CDR2 reads FNYEAQ. The CDR3 length is 14 residues. The CDR3 is CASSPTGTSYGYTF. The DNA for the CDR3 is TGTGCCAGCAGCCCAACAGGGACCTCCTATGGCTACACCTTC. The full variable domain, its missing parts supplied by reference TRBV7-6 and TRBJ1-2, is GAGVSQSPRYKVTKRGQDVALRCDPISGHVSLYWYRQALGQGPEFLTYFNYEAQQDKSGLPNDRFSAERPEGSISTLTIQRTEQRDSAMYRCASSPTGTSYGYTFGSGTRLTVV.

V usage is TRBV9 and J usage is TRBJ2-3; 8 bases agree with TRBD1. The V and J ends lost 0 bases and 6 bases, in that order; junction bases with no gene match: 3. CDR3 size: 14 residues. The germline V gene encodes CDR1 SGDLS and CDR2 YYNGEE. DNA for the CDR3: TGTGCCAGCAGCGTAGGGACAGGGCTGGATACGCAGTATTTT. Amino acid sequence: CASSVGTGLDTQYF.

The chain employs TRBV7-3 and TRBJ2-1; 12 nucleotides agree with TRBD2. V dropped 4 bases and J dropped 8; count of bases not matched to a gene: 6. The CDR3 has 15 residues. The germline V gene has CDR1 SGHTA and CDR2 FQGTGA. CDR3 DNA sequence: TGTGCCAGCAGCTGGACTAGCGGGAATTTCGATGAGCAGTTCTTC. It specifies CASSWTSGNFDEQFF.

The chain combines TRBV4-3 with TRBJ2-3, with a possible D match to TRBD1 (6 bases). Germline CDR1 reads LGHNA; CDR2 reads YSLEER. CDR3 length: 15 residues. Trimming left V 1 base short and J 2 bases short, with 10 bases between. The DNA of the CDR3 is TGCGCCAGCAGCCAAGTTGGGGGCCACACAGATACGCAGTATTTT. As protein: CASSQVGGHTDTQYF.

The rearrangement joins TRBV29-1 to TRBJ1-4; 8 bases are a match to TRBD1. The CDR3 has 16 residues. Germline assignment: CDR1 SQVTM and CDR2 ANQGSEA. With V trimmed by 4 bases and J by 6 bases, 13 bases remained unmatched. In DNA, the CDR3 is TGCAGCGTTGCCGACATACCGGGACAGGAGTATGAAAAACTGTTTTTT. Its translation is CSVADIPGQEYEKLFF.

The V call is TRBV7-9, the J call TRBJ2-3, with D hard to call. CDR1 is SEHNR, CDR2 FQNEAQ, per germline (reference sequence). Trimming removed 1 base at V and 0 bases at J, with 5 bases between. This CDR3 contains 14 residues. The CDR3 sequence: CASSLVLSTDTQYF. The CDR3 DNA reads TGTGCCAGCAGCTTAGTCCTTAGCACAGATACGCAGTATTTT.

The rearrangement links TRBV19 to TRBJ2-3, with D possibly being TRBD1 (6 bases). In germline, CDR1 is LNHDA, CDR2 SQIVND (reference sequence). CDR3 length equals 13 residues. Trimming took 4 bases from V and 8 from J, leaving 13 bases between them. CDR3 region: CASSTHRDVTQYF. CDR3 nucleotides: TGTGCCAGTAGTACCCACAGGGATGTTACGCAGTATTTT.

This clone was detected a few times. This sequence joins TRBV12-5 and TRBJ1-6, with D possibly matching TRBD1 (5 bases). This CDR3 is built from 17 residues. CDR1 and CDR2 (germline): LGHNT, FRNRAP. Trimming shortened V by 1 base and J by 7 bases, and 17 bases separated the two germline ends. The CDR3 loop is CASGLEPAGTRNSPLHF. Here the CDR3 DNA reads TGTGCTAGTGGTTTGGAACCCGCGGGGACGAGGAATTCACCCCTCCACTTT.

This chain uses TRBV5-1 with TRBJ2-5, with 10 bases identical to TRBD1. V was pared by 4 bases and J by 5 bases, with 8 bases of the junction left unmatched. CDR3 size: 15 residues. Germline V gene lookup returns CDR1 SGHRS and CDR2 YFSETQ. The CDR3 spells CASSPPGQGWETQYF. The CDR3 nucleotides are TGCGCCAGCAGCCCGCCGGGACAGGGGTGGGAGACCCAGTACTTC.

This clone came up a few times. The chain employs TRBV5-1 and TRBJ2-2; weak D call: TRBD1 (6 bases). The V end lost 3 bases, the J end lost 1 base, and 28 bases lay between the germline ends. Germline CDR1 is SGHRS and CDR2 is YFSETQ. This CDR3 has 21 residues. The CDR3 DNA reads as TGCGCCAGCAGCTCAGCCCCATCAAACTCGTTAGACAGGATGAACACCGGGGAGCTGTTTTTT. Protein: CASSSAPSNSLDRMNTGELFF.

In its sample, this clone was seen a few times. The gene calls are TRBV4-3 and TRBJ2-5, with TRBD2 as a possible D gene (5 bases). The V end lost 1 base, the J end lost 5 bases, and 11 bases lay between the germline ends. The CDR3 runs to 14 residues. CDR1 and CDR2 from the germline V gene are LGHNA and YSLEER. CDR3 in amino acids: CASSQGLARETQYF. The CDR3 DNA is TGCGCCAGCAGCCAAGGCCTAGCTAGGGAGACCCAGTACTTC.

The J gene is TRBJ2-2, the V gene TRBV6-5, with TRBD1 matching 7 bases. The CDR3 is 16 amino acids. CDR1 and CDR2 (germline): MNHEY, SVGAGI. Trimming took 2 bases from V and 5 from J; bases not matched to a gene: 8. CDR3 nucleotides: TGTGCCAGCAGTTACCCCCAGGGGGTGGGTACCGGGGAGCTGTTTTTT. It translates to CASSYPQGVGTGELFF.

This sequence joins TRBV27 and TRBJ1-5, with 12 bases matching TRBD1. With V trimmed by 2 bases and J by 7 bases, 6 bases remained unmatched. The V gene's germline CDR1 is MNHEY and CDR2 SMNVEV (reference sequence). The CDR3 is made up of 16 amino acids. DNA for the CDR3: TGTGCCAGCAGTTTAGGGACAGGGGGCGCAGGCCAGCCCCAGCATTTT. Encoded protein: CASSLGTGGAGQPQHF.

The rearrangement joins TRBV4-1 to TRBJ2-7, with 8 bases fitting TRBD1. Germline V gives CDR1 MGHRA, CDR2 YSYEKL. V shed 0 bases, J shed 5 bases, and the junction held 12 bases outside the gene matches. The CDR3 is 17 residues long. The CDR3 region has the DNA TGCGCCAGCAGCCAAGACCCCTTGAACAGGGGGAGCCACGAGCAGTACTTC. It translates to CASSQDPLNRGSHEQYF.

The chain employs TRBV3-1 (or the pseudogene TRBV3-2) and TRBJ2-5; TRBD2 is a possible D gene (6 bases). The CDR3 runs to 17 residues. The germline V and J ends were trimmed by 1 base and 10 bases, with 25 bases remaining between them. The V gene's germline CDR1 is LGHDT and CDR2 YNNKEL (reference sequence). The CDR3 loop is CASSQGSLTGGSLGQYF. DNA of the CDR3: TGTGCCAGCAGCCAAGGGTCCCTGACCGGGGGAAGCCTTGGCCAGTACTTC.

The chain recombines TRBV5-6 with TRBJ2-7, with TRBD2 as a possible D gene (6 bases). V was clipped by 0 bases and J by 4 bases, with 23 bases between them. Germline V gene lookup returns CDR1 SGHDT and CDR2 YYEEEE. This CDR3 is 18 amino acids long. CDR3 in DNA: TGTGCCAGCAGCTTGGCTGGCTTCCGGCGGAGGGGAGCATACGAGCAGTACTTC. Its protein is CASSLAGFRRRGAYEQYF.

The chain is built from TRBV6-6 and TRBJ2-3, with D maybe TRBD2 (5 bases). Trimming left V 0 bases short and J 0 bases short, with 10 bases between. This CDR3 comprises 16 residues. Germline V CDR1 and CDR2: MNHNY, SVGAGI (reference sequence). The CDR3 region is CASSYSAAESTDTQYF. The DNA for the CDR3 is TGTGCCAGCAGTTACTCAGCGGCGGAGAGCACAGATACGCAGTATTTT.